This is a list of T cell receptor beta chains from one sample in a study of T cells in localized non-small cell lung cancer. Sequencing used immunoSEQ multiplex PCR; TCRdb keeps in-frame clones, though not all of them. The repertoire holds about 35,000 clones, with around 92% as singletons. Source: peripheral blood, taken before any cancer treatment. The receptor source for this set is a female donor at least 60 years old with stage I lung adenocarcinoma. The CDR3 runs from the conserved cysteine through the conserved F or W. D genes are given only for firm matches. The size field is filled for only some rows; it gives once, few, many or a size class.

.,TRBJ1-1,TRBV19,.,CASSIEGGPTEAFF,TGTGCCAGTAGTATAGAGGGGGGCCCCACTGAAGCTTTCTTT
TRBD1,TRBJ2-1,TRBV9,.,CASSFGQGALNEQFF,TGTGCCAGCAGCTTCGGACAGGGGGCCCTCAATGAGCAGTTCTTC
.,TRBJ2-1,TRBV7-2,once,CASSFSKGPEQFF,TGTGCCAGCAGCTTTTCCAAGGGGCCTGAGCAGTTCTTC
TRBD1,TRBJ1-6,TRBV6-1,.,CASSERGPNSPLHF,TGTGCCAGCAGTGAGAGGGGGCCGAATTCACCCCTCCACTTT
.,TRBJ1-6,TRBV6-5,few,CASSLTGPNSPLHF,TGTGCCAGCAGCCTCACAGGGCCTAATTCACCCCTCCACTTT
.,TRBJ1-1,TRBV6-1,.,CASSELAGTNTEAFF,TGTGCCAGCAGTGAACTGGCAGGGACGAACACTGAAGCTTTCTTT
.,TRBJ2-2,TRBV5-1,.,CASRDGPNTGELFF,TGCGCCAGCAGGGACGGACCGAACACCGGGGAGCTGTTTTTT
.,TRBJ1-2,TRBV6-1,.,CASTGQGATYGYTF,TGTGCCAGCACGGGACAAGGGGCGACCTATGGCTACACCTTC
.,TRBJ1-5,TRBV7-2,.,CASSSPQTWDGNQPQHF,TGTGCCAGCAGCTCCCCCCAGACCTGGGATGGCAATCAGCCCCAGCATTTT
.,TRBJ2-3,TRBV15,.,CATSRDGRGRDTQYF,TGTGCCACCAGCAGAGATGGGCGGGGGCGCGATACGCAGTATTTT
TRBD1,TRBJ1-6,TRBV5-5,once,CASSSVGTGNSPLHF,TGTGCCAGCAGCTCCGTGGGGACAGGCAATTCACCCCTCCACTTT
TRBD2,TRBJ2-3,TRBV7-2,.,CASSFSGGPLTDTQYF,TGTGCCAGCAGCTTCAGCGGGGGGCCCCTCACAGATACGCAGTATTTT
.,TRBJ2-1,TRBV5-5,.,CASSLGLYNEQFF,TGTGCCAGCAGCCTGGGACTCTACAATGAGCAGTTCTTC
TRBD1,TRBJ1-1,TRBV18,.,CASSPPSRGRTEAFF,TGTGCCAGCTCACCACCTTCCAGGGGGAGGACTGAAGCTTTCTTT
.,TRBJ2-1,TRBV7-9,.,CASSLGQTYNEQFF,TGTGCCAGCAGCTTAGGCCAGACGTACAATGAGCAGTTCTTC
.,TRBJ2-2,TRBV7-9,once,CASSLVANRGELFF,TGTGCCAGCAGCTTAGTGGCAAATCGGGGGGAGCTGTTTTTT
TRBD1,TRBJ2-5,TRBV6-4,.,CASSELDRGMETQYF,TGTGCCAGCAGCGAACTTGACAGGGGGATGGAGACCCAGTACTTC
TRBD2,TRBJ2-5,TRBV30,.,CACTGGGQETQYF,TGTGCCTGTACCGGGGGGGGACAAGAGACCCAGTACTTC
.,TRBJ2-6,TRBV5-4,.,CASSAGGLAGSGANVLTF,TGTGCCAGCAGCGCAGGAGGACTTGCCGGCTCTGGGGCCAACGTCCTGACTTTC